Listed below are T cell receptor beta chains from one sample, sequenced in a study of CD8 T cells in ankylosing spondylitis. MiXCR, run by TCRdb on the 5' RACE reads, gives a single entry per CDR3 protein. The table records 750,000 to 850,000 distinct CDR3 sequences, approximately 12% of them present only once. Sequencing input: blood, either unsorted or a sorted T cell fraction (not recorded which). The source is a male donor with ankylosing spondylitis. CDR3s include the opening cysteine and the closing phenylalanine or tryptophan. The order of the fields is clone size, V gene, D gene, J gene, CDR3 protein, CDR3 DNA. A D gene is named only where the DNA matches it firmly. Where a row states a size, it is once, few, many or the class of an expanded clone; other rows omit it.

.	TRBV10-3	TRBD2	TRBJ2-1	CAISERQVGASGMLRNEQFF	TGTGCCATCAGTGAACGGCAGGTGGGGGCTAGCGGGATGTTGAGAAATGAGCAGTTCTTC
.	TRBV4-3	TRBD2	TRBJ2-1	CASSQDTSGAGDEQFF	TGCGCCAGCAGCCAAGATACGAGCGGGGCCGGGGATGAGCAGTTCTTC
few	TRBV12-3/TRBV12-4	.	TRBJ2-1	CASSFRGRKNEQFF	TGTGCCAGCAGTTTTCGGGGGAGGAAGAATGAGCAGTTCTTC
few	TRBV20-1	.	TRBJ1-6	CSARDWGYNSPLHF	TGCAGTGCTAGGGATTGGGGGTACAATTCACCCCTCCACTTT
few	TRBV7-9	.	TRBJ2-3	CASSQLVSTDTQYF	TGTGCCAGCAGCCAACTCGTGTCCACAGATACGCAGTATTTT
.	TRBV28	.	TRBJ1-1	CASCEGGWTEAFF	TGTGCCAGCTGCGAGGGCGGATGGACTGAAGCTTTCTTT
few	TRBV20-1	TRBD1	TRBJ1-5	CSAGTGGIVTQHF	TGCAGTGCGGGGACAGGGGGAATCGTGACCCAGCATTTT
few	TRBV21-1	.	TRBJ1-1	CASSTQGVMNTEAFF	TGTGCCAGCAGCACCCAGGGGGTCATGAACACTGAAGCTTTCTTT
many	TRBV10-3	.	TRBJ2-1	CAISERGLSSYNEQFF	TGTGCCATCAGTGAACGGGGGCTGAGCTCCTACAATGAGCAGTTCTTC
few	TRBV6-5	.	TRBJ2-1	CASSYRDRYYNEQFF	TGTGCCAGCAGTTACCGGGACCGTTACTACAATGAGCAGTTCTTC
.	TRBV20-1	.	TRBJ2-1	CSARDSPDYSYNEQFF	TGCAGTGCTAGAGATTCCCCGGATTACTCCTACAATGAGCAGTTCTTC
few	TRBV4-3	TRBD1	TRBJ2-1	CASSPGTGRSAEQFF	TGCGCCAGCAGCCCCGGGACAGGGCGGTCGGCTGAGCAGTTCTTC
.	TRBV11-2	TRBD2	TRBJ2-3	CASSFVPGLAGDTDTQYF	TGTGCCAGCAGCTTCGTTCCGGGACTAGCGGGAGACACAGATACGCAGTATTTT
few	TRBV5-1	.	TRBJ2-7	CASSLYPDYEQYF	TGCGCCAGCAGCTTGTACCCTGATTACGAGCAGTACTTC
many	TRBV5-1	.	TRBJ2-7	CASSLGTPGLYEQYF	TGCGCCAGCAGCTTGGGGACTCCGGGACTCTACGAGCAGTACTTC
few	TRBV6-1	.	TRBJ2-7	CASSRHPLSSYEQYF	TGTGCCAGCAGCCGACACCCTTTGAGCTCCTACGAGCAGTACTTC
few	TRBV7-2	.	TRBJ2-5	CASSLAPGGQGEETQYF	TGTGCCAGCAGCTTAGCGCCTGGGGGCCAGGGAGAAGAGACCCAGTACTTC
many	TRBV20-1	TRBD2	TRBJ2-7	CSARDGRAASYEQYF	TGCAGTGCTAGAGATGGGAGGGCGGCCTCCTACGAGCAGTACTTC
.	TRBV6-2/TRBV6-3	.	TRBJ2-5	CASSYAVGSQYF	TGTGCCAGCAGTTACGCGGTGGGGTCCCAGTACTTC
.	TRBV4-3	TRBD1	TRBJ2-3	CASSPATGGIKTATQYF	TGCGCCAGCAGCCCAGCGACAGGGGGCATCAAGACAGCTACGCAGTATTTT
many	TRBV4-2	.	TRBJ2-5	CASSPGVGGLETQYF	TGTGCCAGCAGCCCGGGGGTCGGGGGGCTGGAGACCCAGTACTTC
.	TRBV5-1	.	TRBJ1-6	CASSPRAGYDSPLHF	TGCGCCAGCAGCCCCAGGGCAGGATACGATTCACCCCTCCACTTT
few	TRBV20-1	.	TRBJ2-5	CSAVDPKGYQETQYF	TGCAGTGCGGTGGACCCCAAGGGCTACCAAGAGACCCAGTACTTC
few	TRBV28	.	TRBJ2-7	CASRDGQRAYEQYF	TGTGCCAGCAGGGATGGACAGCGAGCATACGAGCAGTACTTC
many	TRBV5-1	TRBD1	TRBJ1-1	CASSSQGARDTEAFF	TGCGCCAGCAGCTCCCAGGGGGCGCGGGACACTGAAGCTTTCTTT
few	TRBV5-6	.	TRBJ1-2	CASSLMGRRYGYTF	TGTGCCAGCAGCTTGATGGGGCGCCGCTATGGCTACACCTTC
few	TRBV6-5	.	TRBJ2-5	CASSYSQGLETQYF	TGTGCCAGCAGTTACTCACAGGGTTTGGAGACCCAGTACTTC
few	TRBV27	TRBD2	TRBJ2-5	CASSLEPSGVEETQYF	TGTGCCAGCAGTTTAGAGCCTAGCGGGGTCGAAGAGACCCAGTACTTC
.	TRBV7-8	.	TRBJ2-3	CASSFAQRSDTQYF	TGTGCCAGCAGCTTCGCCCAAAGGTCAGATACGCAGTATTTT
few	TRBV20-1	TRBD2	TRBJ2-3	CSAKLAGGPRGTQYF	TGCAGTGCTAAACTAGCGGGGGGCCCCCGCGGTACGCAGTATTTT
few	TRBV6-5	.	TRBJ2-1	CASSYSPGRFYNEQFF	TGTGCCAGCAGTTACTCCCCCGGACGGTTCTACAATGAGCAGTTCTTC
few	TRBV7-8	.	TRBJ2-1	CASSISTESHEQFF	TGTGCCAGCAGCATCAGTACAGAGTCCCATGAGCAGTTCTTC
.	TRBV6-2/TRBV6-3	.	TRBJ2-7	CASSNTGTNYEQYF	TGTGCCAGCAGTAATACTGGGACAAACTACGAGCAGTACTTC
many	TRBV11-2	.	TRBJ2-1	CASSLERDNEQFF	TGTGCCAGCAGCTTGGAAAGAGACAATGAGCAGTTCTTC
.	TRBV30	.	TRBJ1-5	CAWSVGVNQPQHF	TGTGCCTGGAGTGTAGGGGTCAATCAGCCCCAGCATTTT
.	TRBV20-1	.	TRBJ1-5	CSASRDAPFNSNQPQHF	TGCAGTGCTAGTAGAGATGCCCCCTTCAATAGCAATCAGCCCCAGCATTTT
many	TRBV29-1	.	TRBJ2-3	CSVDSGTDTQYF	TGCAGCGTTGATTCAGGGACAGATACGCAGTATTTT
many	TRBV7-2	.	TRBJ2-2	CASSQRNTGELFF	TGTGCCAGCAGCCAGCGAAACACCGGGGAGCTGTTTTTT
.	TRBV7-9	.	TRBJ2-3	CASSLAPAAHTTDTQYF	TGTGCCAGCAGCTTAGCGCCGGCAGCCCACACTACAGATACGCAGTATTTT
.	TRBV7-2	.	TRBJ1-2	CASSLDAGATYGYTF	TGTGCCAGCAGCTTAGATGCAGGGGCCACCTATGGCTACACCTTC
many	TRBV29-1	TRBD1	TRBJ1-4	CSALGQLGPKLFF	TGCAGCGCTTTGGGACAGCTCGGGCCAAAACTGTTTTTT
few	TRBV10-2	.	TRBJ1-6	CASSHLGGTDQWF	TGCGCCAGCAGTCATTTGGGAGGGACCGACCAGTGGTTT
few	TRBV20-1	.	TRBJ1-5	CSAPPPSQPQHF	TGCAGTGCCCCCCCCCCATCTCAGCCCCAGCATTTT
.	TRBV5-1	TRBD1	TRBJ2-5	CASSSGTGVLKETQYF	TGCGCCAGCAGCTCGGGGACAGGGGTACTCAAAGAGACCCAGTACTTC
few	TRBV12-5	.	TRBJ1-1	CASGLVGGGEAFF	TGTGCTAGTGGTTTGGTAGGGGGAGGCGAAGCTTTCTTT
many	TRBV4-3	TRBD2	TRBJ2-3	CASSVRTSGSTDTQYF	TGCGCCAGCAGCGTGAGGACTAGCGGGAGCACAGATACGCAGTATTTT
many	TRBV20-1	.	TRBJ1-6	CSGRTGNGPLHF	TGCAGCGGTAGGACGGGGAATGGACCCCTCCACTTT
many	TRBV7-2	TRBD2	TRBJ2-3	CASRFTSGRAGNTQYF	TGTGCCAGCAGATTTACTAGCGGGAGGGCCGGGAATACGCAGTATTTT
.	TRBV9	TRBD1	TRBJ2-6	CASRGQGGSGANVLTF	TGTGCCAGCCGGGGACAGGGGGGCTCTGGGGCCAACGTCCTGACTTTC
.	TRBV28	.	TRBJ1-1	CASGGSNTEAFF	TGTGCCAGCGGGGGGAGTAACACTGAAGCTTTCTTT
few	TRBV7-8	TRBD2	TRBJ2-1	CASSTGLAQSLNEQFF	TGTGCCAGCAGCACAGGACTAGCTCAATCGCTCAATGAGCAGTTCTTC
.	TRBV7-9	.	TRBJ2-1	CASSFYGDNEQFF	TGTGCCAGCAGCTTCTACGGCGACAATGAGCAGTTCTTC
many	TRBV12-3/TRBV12-4	.	TRBJ2-2	CASRPTVAGELFF	TGTGCCAGCAGACCCACGGTGGCCGGGGAGCTGTTTTTT
few	TRBV24-1	.	TRBJ2-7	CATSATGDTYEQYF	TGTGCCACCAGTGCGACGGGAGACACCTACGAGCAGTACTTC
.	TRBV10-3	.	TRBJ1-2	CAISNPLLPPSRYGYTF	TGTGCCATCAGTAACCCTCTTTTGCCACCGTCGAGGTATGGCTACACCTTC
.	TRBV20-1	.	TRBJ2-1	CSARPGRMRDEQFF	TGCAGTGCTAGGCCTGGCCGCATGAGGGATGAGCAGTTCTTC
.	TRBV7-2	.	TRBJ1-5	CASSFSGYNQPQHF	TGTGCCAGCAGCTTTTCCGGGTACAATCAGCCCCAGCATTTT
few	TRBV5-1	.	TRBJ1-4	CASSPGLGLSEKLFF	TGCGCCAGCAGCCCGGGGTTGGGTTTAAGTGAAAAACTGTTTTTT
few	TRBV6-1	TRBD1	TRBJ2-2	CASSPQGAAPGELFF	TGTGCCAGCAGCCCTCAGGGGGCCGCCCCCGGGGAGCTGTTTTTT
few	TRBV6-5	TRBD1	TRBJ1-6	CASSYGQGWANSPLHF	TGTGCCAGCAGTTACGGACAGGGGTGGGCTAATTCACCCCTCCACTTT